This passage covers 32 T cell receptor beta chains from one sample sequenced in a study of graft-versus-host responses after intestinal transplantation. The repertoire was sequenced with immunoSEQ multiplex PCR; TCRdb's copy has only in-frame clones and lacks some. The profile covers 84,000 or so clones, with roughly four fifths appearing a single time and approximately 0.84% taken by the ten largest. Their target antigens are unknown. The material sequenced was unstimulated CD4+ T cells sorted from spleen or lymph node cells, taken before intestinal transplant. All receptors come from a human donor who received an intestinal transplant.

Comments on this clone: The junction departs from germline at one end; a sequencing error may be responsible. The chain couples TRBV6-6 to TRBJ1-4; D gene ambiguous. This CDR3 region has 11 residues. Germline CDR1 reads MNHNY; CDR2 reads SVGAGI (reference sequence). The CDR3 protein is CASSLSERLSF. CDR3 bases: TGTGCCAGCAGTTTATCGGAGCGCTTATCTTTT.

On this clone: The same CDR3 is also encoded by other DNA sequences in this sample. The chain carries TRBV18 and TRBJ2-3; TRBD1 is a possible D gene (5 bases). This CDR3 has 12 amino acids. The germline V gene encodes CDR1 KGHSH and CDR2 LQKENI. V was shortened by 3 bases and J by 6 bases, with 7 bases between the two germline ends. CDR3 coding DNA: TGTGCCAGCTCACCCTCAGGGGATACGCAGTATTTT. Amino acids: CASSPSGDTQYF.

This chain uses TRBV29-1 with TRBJ1-1; D not certain. Trimming cost V 5 bases and J 4 bases, with 8 bases left between them. Germline assignment: CDR1 SQVTM and CDR2 ANQGSEA. The CDR3 has 11 amino acids. The CDR3 protein is CSVSKPTEAFF. In DNA, the CDR3 is TGCAGCGTTTCCAAGCCCACTGAAGCTTTCTTT.

The gene calls are TRBV6-5 and TRBJ2-1; D remains unclear. Trimming cost V 6 bases and J 0 bases, with 12 bases left between them. Germline-derived CDR1 and CDR2 are MNHEY and SVGAGI. The CDR3 consists of 15 residues. The CDR3 sequence: CASRLSPSSYNEQFF. Written as DNA, the CDR3 is TGTGCCAGCAGATTGAGTCCTAGCTCCTACAATGAGCAGTTCTTC.

V gene TRBV5-1 combines with J gene TRBJ1-1; D gene unclear. Germline V CDR1 and CDR2: SGHRS, YFSETQ. The CDR3 consists of 15 residues. The germline V and J ends were trimmed by 0 bases and 1 base, with 10 bases remaining between them. The CDR3 DNA reads as TGCGCCAGCAGCTTGGATGGCAGGCCGAACACTGAAGCTTTCTTT. Protein: CASSLDGRPNTEAFF.

The table lists this clone with a few counts. The V gene is TRBV6-1, the J gene TRBJ1-3, with D maybe TRBD1 (5 bases). Per germline, CDR1 MNHNS and CDR2 SASEGT. CDR3 length equals 14 residues. Trimming took 6 bases from V and 2 from J, leaving 11 bases between them. CDR3 sequence: CASSSGAAGNTIYF. The DNA for the CDR3 is TGTGCCAGCAGCTCTGGGGCAGCTGGAAACACCATATATTTT.

The gene calls are TRBV5-1 and TRBJ2-1; weak D call: TRBD1 (6 bases). Per the germline V gene, CDR1 is SGHRS and CDR2 is YFSETQ. Trimming removed 0 bases from V and 4 bases from J, with 11 bases in between. The CDR3 spans 15 residues. The CDR3 coding sequence is TGCGCCAGCAGCTTGGACAGGGTAGAGTACAATGAGCAGTTCTTC. As protein: CASSLDRVEYNEQFF. Filled out from reference TRBV5-1 and TRBJ2-1, the complete variable domain reads KAGVTQTPRYLIKTRGQQVTLSCSPISGHRSVSWYQQTPGQGLQFLFEYFSETQRNKGNFPGRFSGRQFSNSRSEMNVSTLELGDSALYLCASSLDRVEYNEQFFGPGTRLTVL.

In DNA form, the CDR3 reads TGTGCCAGCAGCTTCAGTGAAGCGGATACGCAGTATTTT. The encoded protein is CASSFSEADTQYF. This chain links TRBV11-2 with TRBJ2-3; D gene unclear. V shed 3 bases and J shed 6 bases, with 10 bases lying between them. CDR3 size: 13 residues. Germline V gene lookup returns CDR1 SGHAT and CDR2 FQNNGV.

The V gene is TRBV2, the J gene TRBJ1-5; weak D call: TRBD1 (6 bases). The CDR3 is 12 amino acids. Trimming removed 3 bases at V and 7 bases at J, with 7 bases between. The germline V gene has CDR1 SNHLY and CDR2 FYNNEI. The CDR3 sequence is CASSDRGQPQHF. CDR3 nucleotide sequence: TGTGCCAGCAGTGACAGGGGACAGCCCCAGCATTTT.

This clone was detected once. The chain joins TRBV10-1 to TRBJ2-5; TRBD1 aligns across 9 bases. The CDR3 has 14 amino acids. Looked up from germline, CDR1 is WNHNN and CDR2 is SYGVQD (reference sequence). V shed 2 bases and J 5 bases; nucleotides not matched to a gene: 3. The CDR3 reads CASSERDREETQYF. CDR3 nucleotide sequence: TGCGCCAGCAGTGAGCGGGACAGGGAGGAGACCCAGTACTTC.

This chain joins TRBV6-6 and TRBJ1-1, with TRBD1 matching over 7 bases. J gave up 6 bases and V 5 bases, and 12 bases lay outside the gene matches. The CDR3 has 15 amino acids. Germline CDR1 reads MNHNY; CDR2 reads SVGAGI (reference sequence). The CDR3 sequence: CASSQRPGTAAEAFF. CDR3 sequence (DNA): TGTGCCAGCAGTCAAAGGCCCGGGACAGCTGCTGAAGCTTTCTTT.

DNA for the CDR3: TGTGCCACCAGCAGAGACTTGGAGACTAGCGGGAGGGCCTACGAGCAGTACTTC. Translated: CATSRDLETSGRAYEQYF. This chain connects TRBV15 to TRBJ2-7; TRBD2 aligns across 14 bases. CDR3 length: 18 residues. The germline V gene encodes CDR1 LNHNV and CDR2 YYDKDF (reference sequence). V lost 0 bases and J lost 2; bases outside the gene matches: 6.

The V call is TRBV11-1, the J call TRBJ1-1; no reliable D call. The V gene lost 3 bases and the J gene lost 0 bases, with 2 bases spanning the gap. Germline V gives CDR1 SGHAT, CDR2 FQDESV (reference sequence). This CDR3 spans 12 amino acids. The CDR3 DNA reads TGTGCCAGCAGCTTCGTGAACACTGAAGCTTTCTTT. Translated: CASSFVNTEAFF.

The chain uses TRBV5-5 and TRBJ1-3; no firm D call. The CDR3 spans 13 residues. V lost 10 bases and J 0 bases, leaving 11 bases between the germline ends. Per the germline V gene, CDR1 is SGHKS and CDR2 is YYEKEE (reference sequence). CDR3 region: CASWAVSGNTIYF. The CDR3 region has the DNA TGTGCCTCGTGGGCAGTCTCTGGAAACACCATATATTTT.

V gene TRBV6-5 combines with J gene TRBJ2-3, with 10 bases lining up with TRBD2. CDR3 size: 14 residues. V shed 8 bases, J shed 5 bases, and the junction held 7 bases outside the gene matches. In germline, CDR1 is MNHEY, CDR2 SVGAGI. The CDR3: CASSIAGGIDTQYF. CDR3 in DNA: TGTGCCAGCTCGATAGCGGGGGGAATAGATACGCAGTATTTT.

The CDR3 DNA reads TGTGCCAGCAGCTTAGCGGGCGGGGGGTTAGGGGGGACCCAGTACTTC. Protein: CASSLAGGGLGGTQYF. The rearrangement links TRBV7-8 to TRBJ2-5, with 8 bases aligning to TRBD2. The V segment lost 0 bases and the J segment 7 bases; nucleotides outside the gene matches: 10. Germline CDR1 SGHVS, CDR2 FQNEAQ. The CDR3 runs to 16 residues.

The rearrangement uses TRBV5-1 and TRBJ1-2; 9 positions match TRBD1. Germline V lookup: CDR1 SGHRS, CDR2 YFSETQ. The CDR3 covers 15 residues. V gave up 3 bases and J gave up 0 bases; unmatched junction bases: 3. The CDR3 DNA sequence: TGCGCCAGCAGCTGGGGACAGGGAGCTAACTATGGCTACACCTTC. Its protein is CASSWGQGANYGYTF.

The J gene is TRBJ2-3, the V gene TRBV5-1; D is ambiguous. The ends were cut back, 0 bases at V and 5 bases at J, with 13 bases in the middle. The CDR3 has 15 amino acids. Germline V gene data show CDR1 as SGHRS and CDR2 as YFSETQ. CDR3 DNA: TGCGCCAGCAGCTTGGCTGTACCCGAGGTAGATACGCAGTATTTT. This sequence encodes CASSLAVPEVDTQYF.

This chain connects TRBV27 to TRBJ2-3; TRBD1 matches 12 bases. The CDR3 spans 16 residues. Germline V gives CDR1 MNHEY, CDR2 SMNVEV (reference sequence). Trimming took 5 bases from V and 7 from J; bases not matched to a gene: 10. The CDR3 loop reads CASSLGTGGVMYTQYF. The CDR3 nucleotides read TGTGCCAGCAGTCTGGGGACAGGGGGCGTTATGTATACGCAGTATTTT.

The chain employs TRBV2 and TRBJ2-7; 8 bases are shared with TRBD1. Trimming removed 4 bases from V and 5 bases from J; junction bases left unmatched: 7. The CDR3 is made up of 14 amino acids. Germline V gene data show CDR1 as SNHLY and CDR2 as FYNNEI. DNA of the CDR3: TGTGCCAGCAGTGCCCAGGGGGCGAACGACGAGCAGTACTTC. Its protein product is CASSAQGANDEQYF. The full variable domain, in which reference TRBV2 and TRBJ2-7 provide the parts outside the CDR3, is EPEVTQTPSHQVTQMGQEVILRCVPISNHLYFYWYRQILGQKVEFLVSFYNNEISEKSEIFDDQFSVERPDGSNFTLKIRSTKLEDSAMYFCASSAQGANDEQYFGPGTRLTVT.

V and J are TRBV5-6 and TRBJ2-5, with 8 bases lining up with TRBD1. Germline CDR1 reads SGHDT; CDR2 reads YYEEEE. This CDR3 has 14 amino acids. J lost 12 bases, V lost 2 bases, and 12 bases had no gene match. The CDR3 DNA reads as TGTGCCAGCAGCTTATCAGGGGGCGCAAAGTTAGAGTACTTC. This gives the protein CASSLSGGAKLEYF.

The chain uses TRBV5-1 and TRBJ2-1; 7 nucleotides align to TRBD2. Germline-derived CDR1 and CDR2 are SGHRS and YFSETQ. V gave up 0 bases and J gave up 8 bases; unmatched junction bases: 2. The CDR3 sequence is 13 residues long. The CDR3 DNA follows: TGCGCCAGCAGCTTGGGGGGGAGGGATGAGCAGTTCTTC. Its translation: CASSLGGRDEQFF.

The V and J genes are TRBV28 and TRBJ2-2; D may be TRBD1 (5 bases). Germline-derived CDR1 and CDR2 are MDHEN and SYDVKM. CDR3 length: 16 amino acids. V was clipped by 4 bases and J by 0 bases, with 12 bases between them. CDR3 nucleotides: TGTGCCAGCAGTTCCGAGACAGTTTCGAACACCGGGGAGCTGTTTTTT. Translating it yields CASSSETVSNTGELFF.

The chain has TRBV5-6 and TRBJ2-5; tentatively, D is TRBD2 (6 bases). V was clipped by 5 bases and J by 1 base, with 9 bases between them. Germline CDR1 SGHDT, CDR2 YYEEEE. The CDR3 has 13 residues. CDR3 protein: CASSRGTQETQYF. The CDR3 coding sequence is TGTGCCAGCAGTCGGGGGACCCAAGAGACCCAGTACTTC.

J is TRBJ1-6 and V is TRBV10-2, with unresolved D. Trimming took 10 bases from V and 10 from J, leaving 14 bases between them. The CDR3 is 12 amino acids. The germline CDR1 and CDR2 sequences are WSHSY and SAAADI. The CDR3 nucleotides read TGCGCCACCACAGTCGGGAGATCACCCCTCCACTTT. Translation gives CATTVGRSPLHF.

This chain uses TRBV7-3 with TRBJ2-2; 12 bases match TRBD2. CDR3 size: 14 residues. Germline CDR1 SGHTA, CDR2 FQGTGA. The trim removed 4 bases at V and 8 bases at J, leaving 2 bases unmatched. CDR3 sequence (DNA): TGTGCCAGCAGCTCAGGACTAGCGGGAGGGGAGCTGTTTTTT. It is translated as CASSSGLAGGELFF.

The gene calls are TRBV5-1 and TRBJ2-1; no clear D gene. Trimming cost V 2 bases and J 2 bases, with 8 bases left between them. The CDR3 sequence is 14 residues long. The germline V gene has CDR1 SGHRS and CDR2 YFSETQ. The CDR3 reads CASSFPIPYNEQFF. The CDR3 DNA reads TGCGCCAGCAGCTTCCCTATCCCCTACAATGAGCAGTTCTTC.

This chain links TRBV5-1 with TRBJ2-7; possibly TRBD1 for D (6 bases). Germline V gene data show CDR1 as SGHRS and CDR2 as YFSETQ. Trimming removed 2 bases at V and 3 bases at J, with 18 bases between. This CDR3 spans 16 amino acids. The CDR3 loop reads CASSLKIGGGNYEQYF. The CDR3 nucleotides are TGCGCCAGCAGCTTAAAAATTGGGGGCGGAAACTACGAGCAGTACTTC.

The genes are TRBV6-4 and TRBJ2-5; 7 bases align to TRBD1. There are 16 residues in the CDR3. CDR1 MRHNA and CDR2 SNTAGT come from the germline V gene. The V and J ends lost 0 bases and 0 bases, in that order; junction bases with no gene match: 4. CDR3 amino acids: CASSDSEGADQETQYF. The CDR3 DNA follows: TGTGCCAGCAGTGACTCAGAGGGGGCGGACCAAGAGACCCAGTACTTC.

The chain carries TRBV10-2 and TRBJ1-6; maybe TRBD1 (6 bases). The CDR3 is 14 amino acids. V lost 7 bases to trimming and J lost 7 bases, with 14 bases between them. Germline loops: CDR1 WSHSY, CDR2 SAAADI. CDR3 protein: CASIEGGANSPLHF. The CDR3 region has the DNA TGCGCCAGCATCGAGGGGGGGGCAAATTCACCCCTCCACTTT.

In this sample, this clone turned up a few times. The chain employs TRBV28 and TRBJ1-5, with 8 bases identical to TRBD1. The CDR3 is 14 residues long. CDR1 MDHEN and CDR2 SYDVKM come from the germline V gene. V dropped 5 bases and J dropped 5; count of bases not matched to a gene: 5. The CDR3 reads CASSRGQGDQPQHF. The CDR3 nucleotides read TGTGCCAGCAGTAGAGGACAGGGAGATCAGCCCCAGCATTTT.

The V call is TRBV5-6, the J call TRBJ2-3, with TRBD2 as a possible D gene (5 bases). Germline loops: CDR1 SGHDT, CDR2 YYEEEE. The CDR3 contains 15 residues. Trimming removed 4 bases from V and 0 bases from J, with 12 bases in between. DNA for the CDR3: TGTGCCAGCAGCCTGGAGCCGGGAAGCACAGATACGCAGTATTTT. It codes for CASSLEPGSTDTQYF.